Reported below is one T cell receptor (beta chain). Its antigen is still unknown. No quality values exist for individual bases; no much larger clone is one base distant. One collaborating source in Seattle enrolled patients during active infection and followed them longitudinally through the course of disease. The collaborating institutions used their own protocols to collect whole blood in K2EDTA tubes. Collaborator samples were shipped for TCRbeta analysis as frozen whole blood, isolated PBMCs, or DNA extracted from either sample type. This specimen comes from a study of blood T cell repertoires in COVID-19 (dated by TCRdb to about 2020). Describing the broader study: The collaborator samples originated in the United States, Italy and Spain and spanned the acute and convalescent phases of COVID-19. The prospective study material was composed of cDNA or gDNA derived from T cells, B-cell-depleted T cells, or PBMCs. The dataset comprised deeply sampled blood TCRbeta repertoires from subjects exposed to, actively infected with, or recovered from COVID-19. The repertoires were released in a freely available public database intended as a resource for research on the immune response to SARS-CoV-2. The samples were drawn from two sources: the first 160 participants of the ongoing ImmuneRACE study, and 1,000 to 1,500 subjects contributed by 6 global collaborators. The sample metadata nearly always contained a de-identified subject ID, COVID-19 status, age in years and sex. Where available, HLA class I and class II types were taken from metadata supplied by the sample provider and were not determined by assay-based typing.

The CDR3 measures 12 amino acids from cysteine to phenylalanine. The read is trimmed to its CDR3 DNA, 36 bases read in frame from base 1. V gives up 5 bases and J gives up 7 bases, and the segment between their germline ends measures 14 bases. Per the germline V gene, SQVTM is the CDR1 and ANQGSEA is the CDR2. TCRbeta CDR3 regions were amplified from genomic DNA by means of the immunoSEQ Assay, a bias-controlled multiplex PCR. The study's own analysis went as follows. Nucleated cell counts per sample were estimated from amplification of reference gene primers within the assay. Sequence reads were collapsed and filtered to measure the absolute abundance of every unique TCRbeta CDR3 rearrangement. For each sample, productive Simpson clonality was calculated by taking the square root of Simpson's diversity index across productive rearrangements. TCRdb's version of the immuneACCESS table is confined to in-frame rearrangements and falls short of the full clone set. An unresolved V gene accounts for under half of the shortfall where checked; the remainder is of unknown origin. From that table come the V and J calls and clone size; the DNA was used to work out D and trimming. This sample is represented by about 350,000 clones; around 90% of them were singletons. Around 4% of the sample is taken by the ten largest.

What the authors observed across the whole study: How much clinical and demographic metadata was included differed by source and by participant, and the metadata was provided uncurated.

Sample: peripheral blood. The receptor chain draws on TRBV29-1 and TRBJ1-1; the D gene is not confidently resolved. This receptor was taken from an older woman with COVID-19, enrolled during active disease. Read as DNA, the sequence is TGCAGCGTTCGGGTTCTCGGGAATGAAGCTTTCTTT. Its translation is CSVRVLGNEAFF.